This T cell receptor beta chain is drawn from a study of cytomegalovirus exposure and HLA in healthy donors. Background on the study: Around 200 million T cells yielded approximately 100 million unique TCR beta sequences, as an earlier analysis found. When roughly 420 donors were genotyped, more than 70% of them were found to fall in the Caucasian-associated ancestry cluster.

This clone was seen a single time. Its matching antigen is unknown. The study's findings and limits: A missense variant in DCLRE1C was later tied to TCR beta V- and J-gene trimming.

The primer mix had 60 Vbeta and 13 Jbeta primers. TCRdb's copy holds only in-frame clones and misses some; the assay was immunoSEQ multiplex PCR. The table shows some 150,000 clones, with 76% occurring only once. The sequenced sample consisted of PBMCs. This receptor was taken from a man aged 18 to 30 in good health and CMV-seronegative.

The CDR3 DNA reads as TGCAGCGTTGAACAGGGCCTTACCTACGAGCAGTACTTC. Translated, it gives CSVEQGLTYEQYF. The chain carries TRBV29-1 and TRBJ2-7; a weak D match, TRBD1 (5 bases). This CDR3 has 13 amino acids. The V end lost 2 bases, the J end lost 2 bases, and 10 bases lay between the germline ends. Germline assignment: CDR1 SQVTM and CDR2 ANQGSEA.